The subject of this entry is one T cell receptor (beta chain). This sample is drawn from a study of technical replicates of blood from a handful of donors. Sequenced by immunoSEQ multiplex PCR; TCRdb stores in-frame clones only, minus some. The sample lists more than 11,000 clones; 70% to 90% were seen once. CDR1 and CDR2 (germline): SGHRS, YFSETQ. There are 16 residues in the CDR3. The V gene end was trimmed by 4 bases and the J gene end by 3 bases; junction bases not matched to a gene: 5. This TCR was sampled from a human donor in good health. Sequencing was done on a sample of PBMCs. J is TRBJ2-5 and V is TRBV5-1, with 14 bases aligning to TRBD2. The CDR3 DNA follows: TGCGCCAGCAGCCAGGGACTAGCGGGAGTAGAAGAGACCCAGTACTTC. Translation: CASSQGLAGVEETQYF.